The clone carrying this TCR beta chain was seen just once. This sample is drawn from a study of CD8 T cells in Susac syndrome. The J segment lost 9 bases and the V segment lost 3 bases, leaving 5 bases of the junction unmatched. This CDR3 is 13 amino acids long. The multiple sclerosis control cohort comprised treatment-naive individuals presenting with stable or active relapsing-remitting disease. Random hexamers primed reverse transcription of roughly 0.45 to 1 ug RNA. TCRdb reprocessed the immunoSEQ multiplex PCR reads via MiXCR and lists one record per CDR3 protein. Seen here are about 430,000 distinct CDR3 sequences, more than 80% observed once, and the top ten hold approximately 0.12%.

The rearrangement joins TRBV12-3 or TRBV12-4 to TRBJ2-1, with 7 nucleotides matching TRBD2. The receptor's source is a human donor with multiple sclerosis. Sequenced input: CD8+ T cells from PBMCs. DNA for the CDR3: TGTGCCAGCAGTTTCGGGACTATCAGTGAGCAGTTCTTC. It codes for CASSFGTISEQFF.